Sequencing of this TCR beta chain was carried out in a study of cytomegalovirus exposure and HLA in healthy donors. Study observations and caveats: Earlier analysis found most TCR beta V segments productive about 87% or about 30% of the time. According to a later analysis, donors in an Asian-associated ancestry cluster reportedly had fewer N-insertions than the approximately 620-donor mean.

As regards this clone: What it binds is unknown.

V lost 3 bases and J 8 bases, leaving 17 bases between the germline ends. Per germline, CDR1 GTSNPN and CDR2 SVGIG (reference sequence). The CDR3 is 15 residues long. The PCR had 60 Vbeta and 13 Jbeta primers. Only in-frame clones appear in the TCRdb table, and some are missing; sequencing was by immunoSEQ multiplex PCR. In the table there are fewer than 150,000 clones, 77% of which are singletons. The TCR originated in a woman aged 45-60 years in good health and CMV-seronegative. This chain links TRBV30 with TRBJ1-6; a weak D match, TRBD1 (6 bases). Sequences were obtained from PBMCs. CDR3 sequence: CAWSGQGGIDSPLHF. The CDR3 bases are TGTGCCTGGAGCGGACAAGGGGGTATAGATTCACCCCTCCACTTT.